A single sample is the source of the 25 T cell receptor beta chains below, sequenced in a study of blood T cell repertoires in COVID-19. Measured with immunoSEQ multiplex PCR; TCRdb has only the in-frame clones, and not every one. The sample records about 170,000 clones, about 80% being singletons. Sequenced input: peripheral blood. Receptors were obtained from a human donor with acute or convalescent COVID-19. The donor label of this sample is uncertain.

The CDR3 sequence: CASSLGPGVAEQFF. DNA of the CDR3: TGCGCCAGCAGCTTGGGGCCGGGGGTAGCGGAGCAGTTCTTC. The chain has TRBV5-1 and TRBJ2-1; weak D call: TRBD2 (6 bases). The CDR3 is 14 amino acids. CDR1 SGHRS and CDR2 YFSETQ come from the germline V gene. V lost 0 bases and J lost 10, with 14 bases in between. Based on the CDR3 plus reference TRBV5-1 and TRBJ2-1, the full variable domain is KAGVTQTPRYLIKTRGQQVTLSCSPISGHRSVSWYQQTPGQGLQFLFEYFSETQRNKGNFPGRFSGRQFSNSRSEMNVSTLELGDSALYLCASSLGPGVAEQFFGPGTRLTVL.

The rearrangement links TRBV6-5 to TRBJ1-5, with 10 bases identical to TRBD1. This CDR3 region has 15 residues. V was pared by 6 bases and J by 5 bases, with 7 bases of the junction left unmatched. In germline, CDR1 is MNHEY, CDR2 SVGAGI. The CDR3 bases are TGTGCCAGCAGCAGGCGGACAGGGGGGTATCAGCCCCAGCATTTT. Translated, it gives CASSRRTGGYQPQHF.

The rearrangement joins TRBV6-6 to TRBJ2-1, with D perhaps TRBD1 (5 bases). V lost 0 bases to trimming and J lost 1 base, with 7 bases between them. CDR3 length: 15 residues. In germline, CDR1 is MNHNY, CDR2 SVGAGI (reference sequence). The CDR3 nucleotides are TGTGCCAGCAGTTACTCTGGACAATCCTACAATGAGCAGTTCTTC. Translated: CASSYSGQSYNEQFF.

This chain joins TRBV27 and TRBJ1-6; a weak D match, TRBD1 (5 bases). CDR1 and CDR2 (germline): MNHEY, SMNVEV (reference sequence). This CDR3 contains 14 residues. The ends were cut back, 6 bases at V and 3 bases at J, with 9 bases in the middle. CDR3 DNA sequence: TGTGCCAGCAGCCCAGGGATCTATAATTCACCCCTCCACTTT. It encodes CASSPGIYNSPLHF.

The V and J genes are TRBV9 and TRBJ2-5; D is unclear. Trimming shortened V by 0 bases and J by 0 bases, and 6 bases separated the two germline ends. The germline gives CDR1 SGDLS, CDR2 YYNGEE. CDR3 length: 14 residues. CDR3 in DNA: TGTGCCAGCAGCGTAGGCGAGGACCAAGAGACCCAGTACTTC. Its translation is CASSVGEDQETQYF.

In its sample, this clone was seen once. The chain joins TRBV19 to TRBJ1-2; TRBD1 matches at 8 bases. The CDR3 spans 14 residues. Trimming cost V 5 bases and J 4 bases; bases outside gene matches: 6. Germline assignment: CDR1 LNHDA and CDR2 SQIVND (reference sequence). The DNA for the CDR3 is TGTGCCAGTAGTGTGGACAGGGCAGGCTATGGCTACACCTTC. It codes for CASSVDRAGYGYTF. Using reference TRBV19 and TRBJ1-2 for the parts outside the CDR3, the full variable domain is DGGITQSPKYLFRKEGQNVTLSCEQNLNHDAMYWYRQDPGQGLRLIYYSQIVNDFQKGDIAEGYSVSREKKESFPLTVTSAQKNPTAFYLCASSVDRAGYGYTFGSGTRLTVV.

The CDR3 DNA is TGTGCCAGCAGCGTAGTGGGCGGGAGGGCGAACAATGAGCAGTTCTTC. Amino acid sequence: CASSVVGGRANNEQFF. The V gene is TRBV9, the J gene TRBJ2-1, with 9 bases aligning to TRBD2. J gave up 5 bases and V 0 bases, and 6 bases lay outside the gene matches. Germline CDR1 SGDLS, CDR2 YYNGEE. The length of the CDR3 is 16 residues.

This chain links TRBV7-2 with TRBJ1-2; D gene unclear. CDR1 and CDR2 (germline): SGHTA, FQGNSA. This CDR3 has 14 residues. V was cut by 5 bases and J by 7 bases, with 17 bases left in between. The CDR3 nucleotides are TGTGCCAGCAGCCTTAATGAGGGAAGGCGTGGCTACACCTTC. Protein sequence: CASSLNEGRRGYTF.

V gene TRBV4-1 combines with J gene TRBJ2-3; 8 bases align to TRBD2. Losses at the gene ends were 5 bases for V and 2 bases for J; bases not matched to a gene: 12. This CDR3 comprises 17 residues. Germline V gene lookup returns CDR1 MGHRA and CDR2 YSYEKL. The CDR3 sequence is CASSYLYGREPTDTQYF. The DNA for the CDR3 is TGCGCCAGCAGCTACTTATACGGGAGGGAGCCCACAGATACGCAGTATTTT.

This clone has a count of ten or more. The V gene is TRBV5-1, the J gene TRBJ2-7; 9 bases line up with TRBD2. CDR1 and CDR2 from the germline V gene are SGHRS and YFSETQ. The CDR3 sequence is 14 residues long. Trimming at V came to 1 base and at J to 5 bases, leaving 4 bases not matched to a gene. The CDR3 nucleotides read TGCGCCAGCAGCTTGTCAGCGGGGGGTCACGAGCAGTACTTC. This codes for CASSLSAGGHEQYF.

V usage is TRBV7-6 and J usage is TRBJ2-7; the D is unclear. The CDR3 totals 16 residues. Looked up from germline, CDR1 is SGHVS and CDR2 is FNYEAQ. V lost 6 bases and J 3 bases, leaving 21 bases between the germline ends. CDR3 residues: CASSSYAAKTIYEQYF. In DNA, the CDR3 is TGTGCCAGCAGTTCCTACGCCGCGAAAACTATCTACGAGCAGTACTTC. Full variable domain (remainder filled in from reference TRBV7-6 and TRBJ2-7): GAGVSQSPRYKVTKRGQDVALRCDPISGHVSLYWYRQALGQGPEFLTYFNYEAQQDKSGLPNDRFSAERPEGSISTLTIQRTEQRDSAMYRCASSSYAAKTIYEQYFGPGTRLTVT.

In its sample, this clone was seen many times. The V and J genes are TRBV9 and TRBJ1-3, with D possibly matching TRBD1 (5 bases). Germline V gives CDR1 SGDLS, CDR2 YYNGEE. The germline V and J ends were trimmed by 4 bases and 3 bases, with 11 bases remaining between them. The CDR3 contains 14 residues. CDR3 region: CASSLTGVGNTIYF. As DNA, the CDR3 is TGTGCCAGCAGCCTTACGGGGGTTGGAAACACCATATATTTT. Using reference TRBV9 and TRBJ1-3 for the parts outside the CDR3, the full variable domain is DSGVTQTPKHLITATGQRVTLRCSPRSGDLSVYWYQQSLDQGLQFLIQYYNGEERAKGNILERFSAQQFPDLHSELNLSSLELGDSALYFCASSLTGVGNTIYFGEGSWLTVV.

This clone appeared many times. V and J are TRBV11-2 and TRBJ1-6; D perhaps matches TRBD1 (5 bases). Germline V gene sequence: CDR1 SGHAT, CDR2 FQNNGV. The CDR3 has 13 residues. Trimming cost V 8 bases and J 7 bases, with 12 bases left between them. CDR3 DNA: TGTGCCAGCTCCCAGGGCTTGAATTCACCCCTCCACTTT. Its protein product is CASSQGLNSPLHF.

The chain links TRBV5-5 to TRBJ2-1, with 13 bases matching TRBD2. V gave up 0 bases and J gave up 4 bases; unmatched junction bases: 4. This CDR3 contains 17 residues. The germline CDR1 and CDR2 sequences are SGHKS and YYEKEE (reference sequence). This CDR3 is CASSLAGTSGVYNEQFF. The CDR3 DNA reads TGTGCCAGCAGCTTGGCCGGGACTAGCGGGGTTTACAATGAGCAGTTCTTC.

The genes are TRBV25-1 and TRBJ1-1; maybe TRBD1 (6 bases). Germline V gene sequence: CDR1 MGHDK, CDR2 SYGVNS. The V and J ends lost 3 bases and 1 base respectively, with 9 bases between them. This CDR3 spans 14 amino acids. The CDR3 DNA is TGTGCCAGCAGTGATAACAGGGCGAACACTGAAGCTTTCTTT. As protein: CASSDNRANTEAFF.

The rearrangement uses TRBV9 and TRBJ1-2, with D possibly being TRBD1 (5 bases). Germline assignment: CDR1 SGDLS and CDR2 YYNGEE. The V end lost 4 bases, the J end lost 1 base, and 11 bases lay between the germline ends. The CDR3 extends over 14 amino acids. The CDR3 DNA follows: TGTGCCAGCAGCCCCCCGGGGGTTAACTATGGCTACACCTTC. Translating gives CASSPPGVNYGYTF.

The V and J genes are TRBV14 and TRBJ1-6; 8 bases align to TRBD1. Trimming at V came to 4 bases and at J to 5 bases, leaving 7 bases not matched to a gene. CDR3 size: 16 residues. CDR1 is SGHDN, CDR2 FVKESK, per germline. CDR3 in amino acids: CASSPLRGQDNSPLHF. Written as DNA, the CDR3 is TGTGCCAGCAGCCCACTCAGGGGACAGGATAATTCACCCCTCCACTTT.

J is TRBJ1-2 and V is TRBV7-2; D unresolved. The CDR3 spans 14 residues. The V gene lost 0 bases and the J gene lost 0 bases, with 5 bases spanning the gap. Germline lookup yields CDR1 SGHTA and CDR2 FQGNSA. The CDR3 spells CASSLADTNYGYTF. The CDR3, as DNA: TGTGCCAGCAGCTTAGCCGACACTAACTATGGCTACACCTTC.

Comments on this clone: Other DNA sequences in the same sample also yield this CDR3. The CDR3 spells CASGGPERGGYYEQYF. The CDR3 coding sequence is TGTGCCAGCGGGGGGCCGGAGCGGGGGGGCTACTACGAGCAGTACTTC. The chain recombines TRBV2 with TRBJ2-7, with TRBD2 matching over 10 bases. CDR1 and CDR2 from the germline V gene are SNHLY and FYNNEI. The CDR3 covers 16 residues. The V segment lost 8 bases and the J segment 3 bases; nucleotides outside the gene matches: 13.

This clone has just one count. The rearrangement joins TRBV4-2 to TRBJ2-5; a possible D gene is TRBD2 (7 bases). Germline CDR1 is LGHNA and CDR2 is YNFKEQ. V lost 1 base to trimming and J lost 4 bases, with 10 bases between them. The CDR3 consists of 14 residues. CDR3 residues: CASSQAGGGETQYF. In DNA, the CDR3 is TGTGCCAGCAGCCAAGCGGGGGGCGGAGAGACCCAGTACTTC.

This sequence joins TRBV5-1 and TRBJ1-6; TRBD1 agrees at 7 bases. This CDR3 spans 16 amino acids. The trim removed 2 bases at V and 5 bases at J, leaving 7 bases unmatched. Germline V gene data show CDR1 as SGHRS and CDR2 as YFSETQ. This CDR3 is CASSFTGDANNSPLHF. The CDR3 DNA sequence: TGCGCCAGCAGCTTTACAGGGGATGCCAATAATTCACCCCTCCACTTT.

The chain uses TRBV6-6 and TRBJ1-2, with TRBD1 as a possible D gene (5 bases). The germline gives CDR1 MNHNY, CDR2 SVGAGI (reference sequence). This CDR3 spans 14 amino acids. Trimming left V 2 bases short and J 4 bases short, with 11 bases between. The CDR3 coding sequence is TGTGCCAGCAGTTACGCCATGGGGCCCTATGGCTACACCTTC. Translating it yields CASSYAMGPYGYTF.

The CDR3 nucleotides read TGTGCCAGCAGTTTAACCGGGACTAGCGGGAGAGAGGACAATGAGCAGTTCTTC. Its translation is CASSLTGTSGREDNEQFF. The chain joins TRBV25-1 to TRBJ2-1, with TRBD2 identical over 14 bases. This CDR3 comprises 18 residues. The germline gives CDR1 MGHDK, CDR2 SYGVNS. With 5 bases clipped from V and 5 bases from J, the junction kept 11 bases outside the gene matches.

The chain combines TRBV2 with TRBJ2-1; 8 bases line up with TRBD1. CDR1 is SNHLY, CDR2 FYNNEI, per germline. V was pared by 5 bases and J by 7 bases, with 1 base of the junction left unmatched. This CDR3 spans 12 amino acids. Here the CDR3 reads CASSTGGNEQFF. The CDR3 DNA reads TGTGCCAGCAGTACAGGGGGAAATGAGCAGTTCTTC.

J is TRBJ1-2 and V is TRBV5-5; tentatively, D is TRBD1 (5 bases). Trimming took off 4 bases at V and 7 bases at J, with 11 bases between the two ends. The CDR3 runs to 12 residues. CDR1 and CDR2 from the germline V gene are SGHKS and YYEKEE (reference sequence). The CDR3 region has the DNA TGTGCCAGCAGCCCAGGGTTTGCTGGCTACACCTTC. Protein sequence: CASSPGFAGYTF. Together with reference TRBV5-5 and TRBJ1-2, the CDR3 gives the full variable domain: DAGVTQSPTHLIKTRGQQVTLRCSPISGHKSVSWYQQVLGQGPQFIFQYYEKEERGRGNFPDRFSARQFPNYSSELNVNALLLGDSALYLCASSPGFAGYTFGSGTRLTVV.